This T cell receptor beta chain was documented in a study of cytomegalovirus exposure and HLA in healthy donors. Study observations and caveats: Most TCR sequences were rare, but some public TCRs occurred in many donors.

This clone has just a few counts. Its specificity is unknown. The PCR employed 60 Vbeta primers together with 13 Jbeta primers. The assay was immunoSEQ multiplex PCR, and TCRdb's table has in-frame clones only and misses some. The sample shows over 90,000 clones, more than 65% of them seen only once. The CDR3 runs 19 residues. Germline V gene lookup returns CDR1 SNHLY and CDR2 FYNNEI. Losses at the gene ends were 1 base for V and 0 bases for J; bases not matched to a gene: 10. The source material was PBMCs. This TCR was sampled from a young woman in good health and CMV-seropositive. V is TRBV2 and J is TRBJ2-2; 8 positions agree with TRBD2. The CDR3 sequence is CASSEGVSLAGTNTGELFF. The CDR3 coding sequence is TGTGCCAGCAGTGAAGGAGTCTCCCTAGCGGGTACGAACACCGGGGAGCTGTTTTTT. The full variable domain, completed using reference TRBV2 and TRBJ2-2, is EPEVTQTPSHQVTQMGQEVILRCVPISNHLYFYWYRQILGQKVEFLVSFYNNEISEKSEIFDDQFSVERPDGSNFTLKIRSTKLEDSAMYFCASSEGVSLAGTNTGELFFGEGSRLTVL.